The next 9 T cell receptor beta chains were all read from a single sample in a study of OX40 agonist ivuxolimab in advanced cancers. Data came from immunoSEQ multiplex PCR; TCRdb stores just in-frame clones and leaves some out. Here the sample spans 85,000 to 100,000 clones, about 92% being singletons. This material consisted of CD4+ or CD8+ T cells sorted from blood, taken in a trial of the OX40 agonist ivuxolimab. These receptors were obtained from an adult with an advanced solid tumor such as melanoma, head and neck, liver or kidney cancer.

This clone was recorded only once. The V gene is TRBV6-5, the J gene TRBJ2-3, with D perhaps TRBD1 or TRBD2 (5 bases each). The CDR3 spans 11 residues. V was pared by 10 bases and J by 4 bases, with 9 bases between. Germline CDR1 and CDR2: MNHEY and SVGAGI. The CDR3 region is CAIGTSDTQYF. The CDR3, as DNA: TGTGCCATCGGGACCTCAGATACGCAGTATTTT.

CDR3 amino acids: CASRHTGGTEAFF. CDR3 nucleotides: TGTGCCAGCAGGCACACAGGGGGAACTGAAGCTTTCTTT. The V call is TRBV6-5, the J call TRBJ1-1; TRBD1 matches 8 bases. CDR3 length equals 13 residues. V lost 6 bases and J lost 5; bases outside the gene matches: 5. Germline CDR1 and CDR2: MNHEY and SVGAGI.

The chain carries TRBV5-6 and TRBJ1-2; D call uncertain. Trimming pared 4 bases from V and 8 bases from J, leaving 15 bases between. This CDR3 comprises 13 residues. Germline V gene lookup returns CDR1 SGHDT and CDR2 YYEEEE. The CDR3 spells CASSPLRVEGYTF. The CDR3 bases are TGTGCCAGCAGCCCCTTGAGGGTTGAAGGCTACACCTTC.

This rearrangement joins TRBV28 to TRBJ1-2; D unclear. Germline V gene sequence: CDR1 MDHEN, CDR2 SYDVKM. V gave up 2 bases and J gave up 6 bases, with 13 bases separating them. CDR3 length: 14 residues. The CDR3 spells CASSLLRDAHGYTF. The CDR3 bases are TGTGCCAGCAGTTTACTCCGGGATGCCCATGGCTACACCTTC.

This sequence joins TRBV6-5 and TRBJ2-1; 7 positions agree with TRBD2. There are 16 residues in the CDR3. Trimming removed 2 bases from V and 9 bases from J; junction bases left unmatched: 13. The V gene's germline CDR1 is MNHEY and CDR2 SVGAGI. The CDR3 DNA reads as TGTGCCAGCAGTTACACCGGGGCGACGTGGGGGGGTGAGCAGTTCTTC. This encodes CASSYTGATWGGEQFF.

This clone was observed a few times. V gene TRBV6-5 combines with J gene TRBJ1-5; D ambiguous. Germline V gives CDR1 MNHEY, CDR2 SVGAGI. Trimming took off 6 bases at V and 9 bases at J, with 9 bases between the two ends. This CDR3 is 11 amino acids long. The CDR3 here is CASRDRWPQHF. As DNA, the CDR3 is TGTGCCAGCAGGGACCGGTGGCCCCAGCATTTT.

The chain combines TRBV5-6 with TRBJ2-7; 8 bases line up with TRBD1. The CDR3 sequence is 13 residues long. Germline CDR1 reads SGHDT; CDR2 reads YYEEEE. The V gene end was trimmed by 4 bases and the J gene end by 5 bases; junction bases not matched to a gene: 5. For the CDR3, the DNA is TGTGCCAGCAGCACGGACAGGGCGCACGAGCAGTACTTC. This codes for CASSTDRAHEQYF.

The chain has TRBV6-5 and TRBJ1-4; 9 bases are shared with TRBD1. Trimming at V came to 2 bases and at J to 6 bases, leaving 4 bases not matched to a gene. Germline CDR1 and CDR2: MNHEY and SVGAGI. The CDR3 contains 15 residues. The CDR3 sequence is CASSYGQGFDEKLFF. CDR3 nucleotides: TGTGCCAGCAGTTACGGACAGGGGTTCGATGAAAAACTGTTTTTT.

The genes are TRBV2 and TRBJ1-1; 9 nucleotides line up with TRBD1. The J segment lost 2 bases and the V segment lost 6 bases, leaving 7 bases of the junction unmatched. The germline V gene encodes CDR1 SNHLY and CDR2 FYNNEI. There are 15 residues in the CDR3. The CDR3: CASRDTGQGNTEAFF. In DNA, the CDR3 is TGTGCCAGCAGGGACACGGGACAGGGAAACACTGAAGCTTTCTTT.